In this sample, the clone carrying this TCR beta chain turned up many times. Its antigen is unknown. CDR1 SGHTA and CDR2 FQGTGA come from the germline V gene. CDR3 length: 15 residues. The ends were cut back, 1 base at V and 5 bases at J, with 11 bases in the middle. Genomic DNA templated the TCR beta VDJ and CDR3 profiling. MiXCR, applied by TCRdb to the reads, yields one record per CDR3 protein. The sample contains around 150,000 distinct CDR3 sequences, around 45% of which appear only once. These data originate in a study of CD8+CD57+ T cells in acquired aplastic anemia. As for the study in general: The study obtained an average of about 3.2 ug of DNA from sorted CD4+ and CD8+ cells. Sequencing produced an average of about 10 million reads per healthy donor for CD4+ cells. Broader study findings: Between patients and controls, about 30 CD8+ CDR3 sequences were found in common. Researchers reported that CD8+ Simpson's diversity was not significantly different in patients versus controls.

The chain carries TRBV7-3 and TRBJ2-2, with D unresolved. The material sequenced was sorted CD4+, CD8+, or CD8+CD57+ T cells (not recorded which) from PBMCs. This TCR was sampled from a human donor in good health. The DNA for the CDR3 is TGTGCCAGCAGCTTAATAGGTGGAAGGACCGGGGAGCTGTTTTTT. Encoded protein: CASSLIGGRTGELFF.